The rows below give T cell receptor beta chains drawn from one sample of a study of T cells in localized non-small cell lung cancer. The repertoire was sequenced with immunoSEQ multiplex PCR; TCRdb's copy has only in-frame clones and lacks some. The sample includes around 30,000 clones, more than 75% seen only once; the top ten take 33%. This sample comprised peripheral blood, obtained before any cancer treatment. The receptor set was obtained from a male donor older than 55 with stage II squamous cell lung carcinoma. Each CDR3 is given with its conserved first and last residue. A D gene is named only where the DNA matches it firmly. The listing skips clone size in some rows; elsewhere it reads once, few, many or a size class.

j_call v_call d_call clone_size cdr3_nt cdr3_aa
TRBJ1-5 TRBV2 NA few TGTGCCAGCAGGAGACAGTATGGCAATCAGCCCCAGCATTTT CASRRQYGNQPQHF
TRBJ2-5 TRBV5-1 NA NA TGCGCCAGCAGCAGAACCACGGATCAAGAGACCCAGTACTTC CASSRTTDQETQYF
TRBJ1-1 TRBV11-2 NA NA TGTGCCAGCAGCGGGGGACAATTGAACACTGAAGCTTTCTTT CASSGGQLNTEAFF
TRBJ2-6 TRBV4-1 NA NA TGCGCCAGCAGCCAGCCTTCAGGACTGATCTCTGGGGCCAACGTCCTGACTTTC CASSQPSGLISGANVLTF
TRBJ1-1 TRBV7-9 TRBD1 NA TGTGCCAGCAGCTCCACAGGGGGGGAGAACACTGAAGCTTTCTTT CASSSTGGENTEAFF
TRBJ1-5 TRBV14 NA NA TGTGCCAGCAGCCAAGTCCCCGGGAGGTGGGGCAATCAGCCCCAGCATTTT CASSQVPGRWGNQPQHF
TRBJ1-2 TRBV5-1 NA NA TGCGCCAGCAGCTTGGATGGGGCACGGGAGCGCGAGGGCTACACCTTC CASSLDGAREREGYTF
TRBJ1-5 TRBV6-4 NA NA TGTGCCAGCAGTCCGTCGGCGGGAGGAAGCAATCAGCCCCAGCATTTT CASSPSAGGSNQPQHF
TRBJ1-2 TRBV6-1 NA NA TGTGCCAGCAGTGAAACCTGGGGCTATGGCTACACCTTC CASSETWGYGYTF
TRBJ2-5 TRBV5-1 TRBD2 NA TGCGCCAGCAGCGGGGGGACTAGCGGCCAAGAGACCCAGTACTTC CASSGGTSGQETQYF
TRBJ2-7 TRBV5-5 NA NA TGTGCCAGCAGCTTTGAACAGGGAACCCTCCTCGAGCAGTACTTC CASSFEQGTLLEQYF
TRBJ2-7 TRBV6-1 NA NA TGTGCCAGCAGTGAAGACAGGGGGGGCGAGCAGTACTTC CASSEDRGGEQYF
TRBJ2-4 TRBV5-6 TRBD2 NA TGTGCCAGCAGCCCGAGGGGACTAGCACATACAAAAAACATTCAGTACTTC CASSPRGLAHTKNIQYF
TRBJ1-5 TRBV10-2 NA NA TGCGCCAGCAGTGAGTTGGCGGGGGCTAATCAGCCCCAGCATTTT CASSELAGANQPQHF
TRBJ2-7 TRBV20-1 NA NA TGCAGTGTCGCCCAGGGTTTCGAGCAGTACTTC CSVAQGFEQYF
TRBJ2-3 TRBV9 NA few TGTGCCAGCATCCCTGTAACCACCGGGACACTGAGCACAGATACGCAGTATTTT CASIPVTTGTLSTDTQYF
TRBJ2-7 TRBV6-1 TRBD1 once TGTGCCAGCAGCGGACAGGGCTACGAGCAGTACTTC CASSGQGYEQYF
TRBJ1-1 TRBV30 NA NA TGTGCCTGGACTAGGGAGTTCACTGAAGCTTTCTTT CAWTREFTEAFF
TRBJ2-2 TRBV4-1 NA NA TGCGCCAGCCACCTCGGTGGGGTGACCGGGGAGCTGTTTTTT CASHLGGVTGELFF
TRBJ2-1 TRBV18 NA NA TGTGCCAGCTCAGCCCCTAGGCCCCACAATGAGCAGTTCTTC CASSAPRPHNEQFF
TRBJ1-1 TRBV7-7 NA NA TGTGCCAGCAGCTCGGGACGTCCCCCCGCTGAAGCTTTCTTT CASSSGRPPAEAFF
TRBJ1-1 TRBV10-3 TRBD1 few TGTGCCATCAAGGGACAGCCGAACACTGAAGCTTTCTTT CAIKGQPNTEAFF
TRBJ2-3 TRBV18 NA NA TGTGCCAGCTCACATTCTCCCGCAGATACGCAGTATTTT CASSHSPADTQYF
TRBJ1-5 TRBV29-1 NA NA TGCAGCGTTGTTAAAGGGGATGGCAATCAGCCCCAGCATTTT CSVVKGDGNQPQHF